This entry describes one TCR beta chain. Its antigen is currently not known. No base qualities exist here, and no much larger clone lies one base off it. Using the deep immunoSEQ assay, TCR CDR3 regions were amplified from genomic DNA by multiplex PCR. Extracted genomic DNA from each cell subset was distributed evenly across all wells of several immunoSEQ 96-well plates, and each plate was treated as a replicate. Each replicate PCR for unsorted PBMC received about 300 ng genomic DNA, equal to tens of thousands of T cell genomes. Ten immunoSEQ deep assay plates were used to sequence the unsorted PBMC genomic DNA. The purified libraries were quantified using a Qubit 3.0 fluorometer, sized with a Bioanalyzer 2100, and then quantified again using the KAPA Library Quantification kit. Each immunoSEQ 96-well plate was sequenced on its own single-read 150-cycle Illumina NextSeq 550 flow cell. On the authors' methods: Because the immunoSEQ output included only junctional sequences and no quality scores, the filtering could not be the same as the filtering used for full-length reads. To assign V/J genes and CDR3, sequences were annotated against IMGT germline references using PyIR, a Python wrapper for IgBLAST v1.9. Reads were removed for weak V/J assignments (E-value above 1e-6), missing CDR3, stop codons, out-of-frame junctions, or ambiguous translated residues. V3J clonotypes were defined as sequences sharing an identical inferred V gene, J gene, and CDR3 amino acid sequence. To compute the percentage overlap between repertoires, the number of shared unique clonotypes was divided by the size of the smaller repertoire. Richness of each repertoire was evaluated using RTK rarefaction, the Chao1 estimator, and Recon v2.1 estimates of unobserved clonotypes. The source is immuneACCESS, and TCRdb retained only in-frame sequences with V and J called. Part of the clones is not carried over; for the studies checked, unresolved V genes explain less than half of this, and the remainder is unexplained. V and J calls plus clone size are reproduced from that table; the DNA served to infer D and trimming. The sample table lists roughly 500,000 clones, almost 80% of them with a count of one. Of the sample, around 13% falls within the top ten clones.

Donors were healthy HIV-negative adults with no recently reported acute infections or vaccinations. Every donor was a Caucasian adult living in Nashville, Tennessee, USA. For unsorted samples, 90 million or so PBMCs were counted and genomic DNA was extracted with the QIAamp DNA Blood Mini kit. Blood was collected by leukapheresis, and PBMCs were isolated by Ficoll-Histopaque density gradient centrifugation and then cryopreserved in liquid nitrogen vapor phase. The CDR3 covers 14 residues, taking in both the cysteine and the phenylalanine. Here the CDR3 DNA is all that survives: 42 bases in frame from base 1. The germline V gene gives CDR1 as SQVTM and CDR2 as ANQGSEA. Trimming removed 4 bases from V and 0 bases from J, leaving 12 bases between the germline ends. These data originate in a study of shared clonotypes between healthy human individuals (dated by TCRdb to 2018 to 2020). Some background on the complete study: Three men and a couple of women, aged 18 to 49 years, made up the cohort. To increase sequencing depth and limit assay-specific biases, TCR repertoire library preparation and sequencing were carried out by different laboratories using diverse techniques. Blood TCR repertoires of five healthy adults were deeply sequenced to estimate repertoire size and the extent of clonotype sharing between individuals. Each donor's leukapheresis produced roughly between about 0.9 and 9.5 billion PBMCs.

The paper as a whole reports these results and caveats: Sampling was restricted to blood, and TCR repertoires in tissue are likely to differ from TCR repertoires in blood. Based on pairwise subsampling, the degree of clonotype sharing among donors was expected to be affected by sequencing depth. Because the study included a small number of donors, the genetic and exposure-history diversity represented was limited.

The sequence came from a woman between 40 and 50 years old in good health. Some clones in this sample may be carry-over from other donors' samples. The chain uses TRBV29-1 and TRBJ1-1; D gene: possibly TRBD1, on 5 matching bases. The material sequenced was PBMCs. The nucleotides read TGCAGCGTTGCCCCGGAGGGGCTGAACACTGAAGCTTTCTTT. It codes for CSVAPEGLNTEAFF.